The sequence of this T cell receptor (beta chain) was determined in a study of T cell responses to AZD1222 COVID-19 vaccine. Study results and caveats: Two AZD1222 administrations were followed by greater Spike-specific TCR breadth and depth. It was only after the peak T cell response that any repertoires were sampled.

Notes on this clone: No antigen is known for it.

Germline loops: CDR1 MNHEY, CDR2 SVGAGI. Trimming removed 4 bases from V and 5 bases from J, with 11 bases in between. CDR3 length: 13 amino acids. Second-dose recipients at about 4 or about 12 weeks were treated as one pooled group. Clones were sequenced by immunoSEQ multiplex PCR, and TCRdb holds only the in-frame ones, with some missing. The profile covers 110,000 to 150,000 clones, with about 90% appearing a single time and around 3.5% taken by the ten largest. Here the sequenced sample was peripheral blood, taken 28 days after the second AZD1222 dose. This clonotype was obtained from an adult who received the AZD1222 COVID-19 vaccine. V and J are TRBV6-5 and TRBJ2-5; no clear D gene. CDR3 in DNA: TGTGCCAGCAGTTTTGGCTTGGGGGAGACCCAGTACTTC. Protein sequence: CASSFGLGETQYF.